This T cell receptor beta chain appears in the sequencing data of a study of response to subunit inactivated influenza vaccine. Study outcomes and limitations: The authors offered the suggestion that each seasonal influenza vaccination recruits few new T cells.

The ends lost 0 bases at V and 2 bases at J; junction bases unmatched: 0. The CDR3 is 14 residues long. Germline V gives CDR1 DFQATT, CDR2 SNEGSKA (reference sequence). A single record per CDR3 protein comes from TCRdb applying MiXCR to the RT-PCR reads. The data show over 150,000 distinct CDR3 sequences, 9.5% to 13% seen once. This clonotype was picked up a small number of times. The antigen is not known. The material sequenced was non-naive T cells sorted from PBMCs, taken 40 to 50 days after vaccination. The chain uses TRBV20-1 and TRBJ2-5, with 10 bases aligning to TRBD2. The receptor comes from a man in his fifties or sixties who received an inactivated influenza vaccine. The CDR3 loop reads CSARETSGQETQYF. CDR3 in DNA: TGCAGTGCTAGAGAGACTAGCGGGCAAGAGACCCAGTACTTC.